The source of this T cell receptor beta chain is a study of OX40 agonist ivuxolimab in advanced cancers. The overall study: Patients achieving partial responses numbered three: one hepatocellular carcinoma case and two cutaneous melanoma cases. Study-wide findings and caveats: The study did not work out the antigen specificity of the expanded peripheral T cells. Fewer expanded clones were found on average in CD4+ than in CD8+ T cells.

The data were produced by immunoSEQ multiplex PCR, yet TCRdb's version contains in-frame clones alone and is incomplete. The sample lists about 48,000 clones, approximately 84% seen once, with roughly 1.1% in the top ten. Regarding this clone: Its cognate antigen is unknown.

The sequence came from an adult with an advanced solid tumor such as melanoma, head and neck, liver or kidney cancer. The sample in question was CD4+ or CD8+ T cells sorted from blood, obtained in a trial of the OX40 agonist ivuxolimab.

The DNA for the CDR3 is TGTGCCAGCAGCTCCGGCGACTACGAGCAGTACTTC. It codes for CASSSGDYEQYF. The rearrangement links TRBV11-1 to TRBJ2-7; no clear D gene. The CDR3 extends over 12 amino acids. The germline V gene encodes CDR1 SGHAT and CDR2 FQDESV (reference sequence). Trimming pared 4 bases from V and 3 bases from J, leaving 7 bases between.